The rows below give T cell receptor beta chains drawn from one sample of a study of cytomegalovirus exposure and HLA in healthy donors. Clones were sequenced by immunoSEQ multiplex PCR, and TCRdb holds only the in-frame ones, with some missing. The sample has about 150,000 clones, around two thirds seen once. The sample comprised PBMCs. Receptor source: a woman in her 40s in good health and CMV-seronegative. Each CDR3 is given with its conserved first and last residue. D genes are given only for firm matches. Rows give clone size only sometimes, using once, few, many, or a class for an expanded clone.

CDR3nt: TGTGCCAGCTCCCCTAGTGTTTTGGGGCCTGAAGCTTTCTTT; CDR3aa: CASSPSVLGPEAFF; d_gene: -; abundance: few; v_gene: TRBV18; j_gene: TRBJ1-1; len: 14
CDR3nt: TGTGCCAGCAGCCCGGCGAGGGAACGGACTGAAGCTTTCTTT; CDR3aa: CASSPARERTEAFF; d_gene: -; abundance: few; v_gene: TRBV4-2; j_gene: TRBJ1-1; len: 14
CDR3nt: TGTGCCAGCAGTATAAAAACTTTTCAGCCCCAGCATTTT; CDR3aa: CASSIKTFQPQHF; d_gene: -; abundance: few; v_gene: TRBV27; j_gene: TRBJ1-5; len: 13
CDR3nt: TGCGCCAGCAGCTTCGGCAGGGACACACACACTGAAGCTTTCTTT; CDR3aa: CASSFGRDTHTEAFF; d_gene: -; abundance: few; v_gene: TRBV4-3; j_gene: TRBJ1-1; len: 15
CDR3nt: TGTGCCAGCAGCTTATTCCGGGGGGACAATGAGCAGTTCTTC; CDR3aa: CASSLFRGDNEQFF; d_gene: TRBD2; abundance: -; v_gene: TRBV11-2; j_gene: TRBJ2-1; len: 14
CDR3nt: TGTGCCAGCTCACCACCGGGACAGGGTTACTCCTACGAGCAGTACTTC; CDR3aa: CASSPPGQGYSYEQYF; d_gene: TRBD1; abundance: few; v_gene: TRBV18; j_gene: TRBJ2-7; len: 16
CDR3nt: TGTGCCAGCAGCGGACAGGGGGACAATGAGCAGTTCTTC; CDR3aa: CASSGQGDNEQFF; d_gene: TRBD1; abundance: few; v_gene: TRBV9; j_gene: TRBJ2-1; len: 13
CDR3nt: TGTGCCAGCAGTAAGGGAGGGGGGCTGAACACTGAAGCTTTCTTT; CDR3aa: CASSKGGGLNTEAFF; d_gene: -; abundance: many; v_gene: TRBV6-5; j_gene: TRBJ1-1; len: 15
CDR3nt: TGCGCCAGCAGCCGACAAGGGGAAAATGAAAAACTGTTTTTT; CDR3aa: CASSRQGENEKLFF; d_gene: -; abundance: few; v_gene: TRBV4-1; j_gene: TRBJ1-4; len: 14
CDR3nt: TGTGCCAGCAGCCTCAATTCAGACACCGGGGAGCTGTTTTTT; CDR3aa: CASSLNSDTGELFF; d_gene: -; abundance: -; v_gene: TRBV14; j_gene: TRBJ2-2; len: 14
CDR3nt: TGCGCCAGCAGCTTGGCTTACTCGGGGGAGGAAGCTTTCTTT; CDR3aa: CASSLAYSGEEAFF; d_gene: -; abundance: -; v_gene: TRBV5-1; j_gene: TRBJ1-1; len: 14
CDR3nt: TGTGCCAGCAGCATTTGGACAGGGGAAGGAGAGACCCAGTACTTC; CDR3aa: CASSIWTGEGETQYF; d_gene: TRBD1; abundance: few; v_gene: TRBV7-6; j_gene: TRBJ2-5; len: 15
CDR3nt: TGTGCCAGCAGCCCAGCCGGGACAGTGCCCTACGAGCAGTACTTC; CDR3aa: CASSPAGTVPYEQYF; d_gene: TRBD1; abundance: -; v_gene: TRBV11-1; j_gene: TRBJ2-7; len: 15
CDR3nt: TGCGCCAGCAGCCAAGAAGGGGGCAGCTATGGCTACACCTTC; CDR3aa: CASSQEGGSYGYTF; d_gene: TRBD1; abundance: once; v_gene: TRBV4-3; j_gene: TRBJ1-2; len: 14
CDR3nt: TGTGCCATCAGTGAGGCGGGGGGAGGAGATGAGCAGTTCTTC; CDR3aa: CAISEAGGGDEQFF; d_gene: TRBD2; abundance: -; v_gene: TRBV10-3; j_gene: TRBJ2-1; len: 14